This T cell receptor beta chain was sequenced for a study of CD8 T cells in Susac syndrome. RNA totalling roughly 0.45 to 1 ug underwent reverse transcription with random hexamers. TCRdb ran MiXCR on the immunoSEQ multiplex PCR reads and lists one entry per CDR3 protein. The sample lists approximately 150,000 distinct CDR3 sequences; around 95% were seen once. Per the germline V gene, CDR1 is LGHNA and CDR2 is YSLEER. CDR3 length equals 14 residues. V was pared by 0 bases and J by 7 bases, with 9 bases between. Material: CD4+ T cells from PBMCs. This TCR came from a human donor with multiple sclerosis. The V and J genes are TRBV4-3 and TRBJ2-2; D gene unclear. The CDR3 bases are TGCGCCAGCAGCCAAGATAAAGGGATCGGGGAGCTGTTTTTT. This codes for CASSQDKGIGELFF.